The T cell receptor (beta chain) under discussion was sequenced for a study of cytomegalovirus exposure and HLA in healthy donors. Overall study results and limits: Most of the TCR beta V segments (in an earlier analysis) were productive either about 87% or about 30% of the time.

It was with 60 Vbeta and 13 Jbeta primers that the PCR ran. The method was immunoSEQ multiplex PCR; TCRdb's version includes in-frame clones alone and lacks a portion of them. Found here are nearly 110,000 clones, under 80% of them singletons; the top ten hold 5% to 7%. As to this clone: No antigen is known for it.

The CDR3 consists of 15 residues. Germline lookup yields CDR1 SGHRS and CDR2 YFSETQ. The trim removed 4 bases at V and 6 bases at J, leaving 9 bases unmatched. The sample comprised PBMCs. The chain joins TRBV5-1 to TRBJ2-2; 7 bases align to TRBD1. The source of this sequence is a woman aged 50 to 60 in good health and CMV-seropositive. The CDR3 DNA is TGCGCCAGCAGCCGGACAGGACTTAGCGCCGGGGAGCTGTTTTTT. Amino acid sequence: CASSRTGLSAGELFF.